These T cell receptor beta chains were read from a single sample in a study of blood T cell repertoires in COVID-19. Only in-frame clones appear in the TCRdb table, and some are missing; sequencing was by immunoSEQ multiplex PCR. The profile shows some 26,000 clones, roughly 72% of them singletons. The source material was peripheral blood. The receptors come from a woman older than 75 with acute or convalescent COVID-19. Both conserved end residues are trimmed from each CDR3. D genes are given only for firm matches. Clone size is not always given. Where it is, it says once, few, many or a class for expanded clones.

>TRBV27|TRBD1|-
ASSWGQGLPGELF
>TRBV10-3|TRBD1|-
AISGVTGESYNEQF
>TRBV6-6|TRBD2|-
ASSRLGLAGATLYNEQF
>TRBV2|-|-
ASSTRGEAKQF
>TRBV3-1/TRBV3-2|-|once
ASSQGTEETQY
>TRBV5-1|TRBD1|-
ASSYGQAGNEKLF
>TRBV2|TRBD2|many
ASILGLAWNTQY
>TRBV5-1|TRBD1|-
ASSLGLGGDSPRETQY
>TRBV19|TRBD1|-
ATAKTGINYGYT
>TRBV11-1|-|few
ASSLMSRGTGELF
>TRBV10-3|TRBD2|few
AISEFGSGGAWKEQY
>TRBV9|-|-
ASSVASSSETQY
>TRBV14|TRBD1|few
ASSRLGGGGAGGYT
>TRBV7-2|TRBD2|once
ASSLSAGTTSTDTQY
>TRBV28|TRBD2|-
ASSLIAGRHQETQY
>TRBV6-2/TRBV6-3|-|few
ASSYPTGYQETQY
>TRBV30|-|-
AWSPGVANEKLF
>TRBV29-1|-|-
SVQGGSGELF
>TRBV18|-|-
ASSPGPTGSYGYT
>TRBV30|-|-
AWSVAANYGYT
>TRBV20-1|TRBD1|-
SASMQGAFKDEQY
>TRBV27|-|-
ASSLTRDTEAF
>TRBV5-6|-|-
ASSPLGGASYEQY
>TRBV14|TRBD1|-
ASSRDRASSYEQY
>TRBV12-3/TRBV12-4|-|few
ASADLSNYGYT
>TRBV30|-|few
AWSKGSGYT
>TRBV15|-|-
ATSRDRVRGLGGYT
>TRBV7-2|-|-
ASSGGQGGYNEQF
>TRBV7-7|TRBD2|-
ASSLDRTSGETQY
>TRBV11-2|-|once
ASSLDRADSYNEQF
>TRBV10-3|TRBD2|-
AINPAGGGEQY